The present entry profiles one TCR beta chain with its context. This clonotype came up many times. Its antigen target is currently unknown. One base away there is no much larger clone; base qualities are not given. Per the publication, the time point label means: newly diagnosed GD, antithyroid drugs for less than 3 months. For both TCR sequencing and RNA sequencing, RNA was extracted from PBMCs using TRIzol. Graves' disease was diagnosed according to American Thyroid Association guidelines. Patients were recruited from an endocrinology department in Xi'an, China. Each patient gave roughly 10 milliliters of peripheral blood, collected in an EDTA anticoagulant tube. Ficoll Paque Plus density gradient separation was used to isolate PBMCs, and no additional T cell sorting was done. An Agilent 2100 Bioanalyzer and agarose gel were used to check RNA quality, and a NanoDrop 2000 was used to measure RNA concentration.

Spanning cysteine to phenylalanine, the CDR3 consists of 15 amino acids. The DNA shown is the 45-base CDR3, in frame from base 1. Via the germline V gene, CDR1 is SGHVS and CDR2 FQNEAQ. V is pared back by 5 bases and J by 0 bases, with 13 bases lying between the germline termini. The library was generated by multiplex PCR. These reads were obtained on an Illumina HiSeq 4000. TCR beta libraries were built with iRepertoire HTBI primers and Arm-PCR amplification of CDR3 regions. PCR products were gel purified before sequencing. The source study handled its data this way. Gene usage analysis of CDR3 amino acid clonotypes used the approximately 62 TRBV and around 13 TRBJ segments found across samples. COPE and FqMerger were used to merge filtered high-quality paired reads into contigs. BLAST was used to align contigs to IMGT TRBV, TRBD and TRBJ reference genes, and CDR3 was defined according to IMGT. Any clonotype with a frequency above 0.1% was classified as a highly expanded clone. Shannon entropy was used to measure repertoire diversity, and the Gini coefficient was used to measure V-J evenness. A clonotype was considered public if more than one individual shared it. TCRdb itself trimmed the public reads at Q25 with fastp, ran MiXCR and retained productive beta chains. Rows matching on CDR3 protein sequence are summarized as one entry with the most common DNA and genes. For this entry, the V and J calls and clone size follow TCRdb and not the study's own pipeline. The sample includes around 250,000 distinct CDR3 sequences, with more than 15% observed a single time. Jointly, the top ten make up less than 15% of the sample.

The data were obtained in a study of regulatory T cells in long-lasting Graves disease (dated by TCRdb to the early 2020s). Concerning the study at large: Patients with newly diagnosed Graves' disease had been on antithyroid drugs for under 3 months. Patients with persistent Graves' disease were compared with patients with newly diagnosed Graves' disease using TCR sequencing and RNA sequencing of peripheral blood. The study took place in China and was registered as a clinical trial. A total of roughly 33 samples were covered by TCR sequencing, comprising approximately 13 persistent and around 20 newly diagnosed Graves' disease patients.

Overall study results and their limits: Preferential use of TRBV28, TRBJ1-2 and TRBJ2-5 was observed in persistent disease, whereas TRBV20-1 and TRBJ2-1 were favored in newly diagnosed disease. Sequencing and analysis were limited to the TCR beta chain. As a limitation, the authors acknowledged that the small sample size may reduce accuracy. Because the primary lesion, thyroid tissue, could not be accessed, the study looked at peripheral blood alone. Compared with newly diagnosed patients, persistent Graves' disease patients had lower TCR Shannon entropy and fewer highly expanded clones, which suggests clonal expansion. Persistent patients shared more public clonotypes among themselves (roughly 2,700) than newly diagnosed patients did (approximately 970).

These same data were also listed under a study on T cells in Graves' hyperthyroidism and ophthalmopathy. That second publication adds: Stable Graves' hyperthyroidism was defined as no progression to ophthalmopathy during 18 months of follow-up. The hyperthyroidism patients were between 18 and 65 years old and newly diagnosed, with a disease duration of less than 2 months. Exclusion was applied to patients with uncontrolled infections, other autoimmune diseases, pregnancy or lactation. Clinical symptoms, serum thyroxine and TRAb, thyroid ultrasound, and orbital computed tomography formed the basis for the diagnoses. For the first round of RT-PCR on the TCR CDR3, the HTBI primer set was used together with the Qiagen OneStep RT-PCR kit. Most expanded thyroid clonotypes (frequency above 0.001) were also detected in blood, suggesting blood repertoires may reflect thyroid immune responses. Ophthalmopathy was separated from stable hyperthyroidism by a 13 V-J signature model, with around 90% sensitivity and just over 81% specificity obtained in cross-validation and 80%/75% obtained in testing. In validation, the model predicted progression to ophthalmopathy a median of approximately 6.3 months before onset, with approximately 70% sensitivity and 72.22% specificity. A discovery cohort of about 96 patients, about 43 with Graves' ophthalmopathy and over 55 with stable Graves' hyperthyroidism, was used to find distinguishing TCR V-J signatures. Prospective prediction of ophthalmopathy was tested in an independent validation cohort consisting of 18 to 20 hyperthyroidism patients and approximately 16 patients who later progressed to ophthalmopathy. For training and testing, the 100 or so patients in the discovery cohort were randomly divided in a 7:3 ratio. In about 6 Graves' hyperthyroidism patients, the study also compared T-cell repertoires from thyroid tissue with T-cell repertoires from blood. Once sampling was done, hyperthyroidism patients were given methimazole at a starting dose of 30 mg daily, whereas ophthalmopathy patients were given high-dose intravenous methylprednisolone. Libraries were constructed in a second round of multiplex PCR, after which size selection and purification were carried out. The libraries were sequenced on an Illumina HiSeq2000 using paired-end 100 bp reads. SOAPnuke was used to process the raw data, removing reads that contained adapters or uncalled bases, had a mean Phred below 15, or lacked an exact match to the constant primer or identifier. High-quality paired reads were merged with COPE v1.2.5, and unique nucleotide sequences were defined as clonotypes. Clonotypes were aligned to IMGT TRBV, TRBD and TRBJ reference segments using MiTCR v1.1. The analysis was restricted to V-J combinations with a frequency above 0.0001, which together covered approximately 99% of the repertoires. The TCS score was defined as the ratio of F50 (clonal expansion) to E x V (chaos), calculated using BLOSUM62-based TCRdist between CDR3 peptides within each V-J. Welch's t-statistics and random forest reduced roughly 530 V-J features to roughly 13, which were used in a naive Bayes classifier (R e1071). No statistical method was used to fix the sample size in advance, and group allocation was not hidden from the investigators. The paper reports TCR Vbeta CDR3 sequencing of some 140 peripheral blood samples: approximately 41 ophthalmopathy, 75 to 80 hyperthyroidism and roughly 17 progressor patients.

The receptor was derived from a woman aged 30 to 39 with Graves disease. Donor details come from another sample of the same person, matched by shared clones. Sample: peripheral blood mononuclear cells (PBMCs), taken at new diagnosis, from a patient treated with antithyroid drugs. The rearrangement joined TRBV7-8 to TRBJ1-2; TRBD1 might be the D gene, on 6 matching bases. CDR3 region: CASSRRDTSNYGYTF. The DNA is TGTGCCAGCAGCCGACGGGACACCTCTAACTATGGCTACACCTTC.